The clone carrying this T cell receptor beta chain appeared a few times. Per the germline V gene, CDR1 is KGHSH and CDR2 is LQKENI. This CDR3 spans 14 amino acids. Between the trimmed V and J ends, which lost 3 bases and 2 bases, there was a span of 10 bases. Unique molecular identifiers were incorporated during preparation of the TCRbeta library. TCRdb used MiXCR to reprocess the PCR reads, holding one entry per CDR3 protein. The table records around 680,000 distinct CDR3 sequences, roughly 15% of them present only once. This record comes from a study of T-cell reconstitution after alpha-beta-depleted transplantation in children.

The chain recombines TRBV18 with TRBJ2-5; D is ambiguous. The TCR originated in a human donor who donated a stem cell graft to a child with acute myeloid leukemia. The sample was PBMCs from the stem cell graft donor, taken from the stem cell graft. The CDR3 here is CASSPRRRQETQYF. The CDR3 region has the DNA TGTGCCAGCTCACCCCGGCGCAGGCAAGAGACCCAGTACTTC. The whole variable domain, remainder taken from reference TRBV18 and TRBJ2-5, is NAGVMQNPRHLVRRRGQEARLRCSPMKGHSHVYWYRQLPEEGLKFMVYLQKENIIDESGMPKERFSAEFPKEGPSILRIQQVVRGDSAAYFCASSPRRRQETQYFGPGTRLLVL.